The 22 T cell receptor beta chains in this list originate from one sample, sequenced in a study of PD-L1 blockade in urothelial cancer. The repertoire was sequenced with immunoSEQ multiplex PCR; TCRdb's copy has only in-frame clones and lacks some. Here the sample spans approximately 39,000 clones, roughly 89% being singletons. The sequencing used PBMCs, collected around atezolizumab (anti-PD-L1) treatment. Receptor source: a man between 60 and 70 years old with urothelial cancer.

The chain links TRBV6-5 to TRBJ2-3; 10 bases line up with TRBD2. Looked up from germline, CDR1 is MNHEY and CDR2 is SVGAGI. This CDR3 comprises 16 residues. Losses at the gene ends were 2 bases for V and 6 bases for J; bases not matched to a gene: 8. This CDR3 reads CASSYNQRGGSDTQYF. The CDR3 DNA follows: TGTGCCAGCAGTTACAACCAGCGGGGGGGCTCGGATACGCAGTATTTT.

The gene calls are TRBV29-1 and TRBJ1-1, with 7 bases fitting TRBD1. The CDR3 is 14 amino acids. Germline CDR1 is SQVTM and CDR2 is ANQGSEA. J was trimmed by 0 bases and V by 6 bases; bases with no gene match: 7. CDR3 DNA: TGCAGCGTGGAGGGACAGACGTTGAACACTGAAGCTTTCTTT. This translates into CSVEGQTLNTEAFF.

V gene TRBV6-4 combines with J gene TRBJ1-2, with D perhaps matching TRBD1 (6 bases). CDR3 length: 14 residues. V lost 6 bases to trimming and J lost 8 bases, with 19 bases between them. The germline CDR1 and CDR2 sequences are MRHNA and SNTAGT. The CDR3, as DNA: TGTGCCAGCAGGGGGGACACCCCCAACCAGGGCTACACCTTC. Its translation: CASRGDTPNQGYTF.

Only one count was recorded for this clone. The chain has TRBV7-2 and TRBJ2-2; D is undetermined. Germline-derived CDR1 and CDR2 are SGHTA and FQGNSA. The ends were cut back, 5 bases at V and 1 base at J, with 11 bases in the middle. The CDR3 covers 15 residues. The CDR3 sequence: CASSPWAGNTGELFF. CDR3 coding DNA: TGTGCCAGCAGCCCGTGGGCAGGGAACACCGGGGAGCTGTTTTTT.

V gene TRBV6-1 combines with J gene TRBJ2-2; 10 bases align to TRBD2. Unmatched junction bases numbered 8, after V lost 5 bases and J lost 8 bases. CDR3 length: 15 residues. Germline loops: CDR1 MNHNS, CDR2 SASEGT. In nucleotides, the CDR3 is TGTGCCAGCAGTTGGACTAGCGGACCTAGGGGGGAGCTGTTTTTT. Translation: CASSWTSGPRGELFF.

J is TRBJ1-2 and V is TRBV14, with 7 bases fitting TRBD1. V shed 3 bases, J shed 4 bases, and the junction held 8 bases outside the gene matches. The CDR3 is 15 amino acids. Germline assignment: CDR1 SGHDN and CDR2 FVKESK. Here the CDR3 DNA reads TGTGCCAGCAGCCACCATGACGGGACAGTCTATGGCTACACCTTC. Residues: CASSHHDGTVYGYTF.

The chain joins TRBV14 to TRBJ2-3; TRBD2 matches at 8 bases. Per the germline V gene, CDR1 is SGHDN and CDR2 is FVKESK. The CDR3 extends over 13 amino acids. Trimming took 3 bases from V and 8 from J; bases not matched to a gene: 4. The CDR3 nucleotides are TGTGCCAGCAGCCAGGCGGGGGGAGCTACGCAGTATTTT. Amino acid sequence: CASSQAGGATQYF.

This clone was detected once. In DNA, the CDR3 is TGTGCCAGCAGCTTAACTACGCGAGCAACCCCCCTCACAGATACGCAGTATTTT. Amino acid sequence: CASSLTTRATPLTDTQYF. V and J are TRBV11-2 and TRBJ2-3; D call uncertain. The V end lost 2 bases, the J end lost 2 bases, and 20 bases lay between the germline ends. The CDR3 totals 18 residues. Germline CDR1 SGHAT, CDR2 FQNNGV.

This chain uses TRBV10-3 with TRBJ1-3; 9 bases align to TRBD1. CDR1 ENHRY and CDR2 SYGVKD come from the germline V gene. Trimming cost V 6 bases and J 4 bases; bases outside gene matches: 1. CDR3 length: 13 residues. CDR3 amino acids: CAIRGTGGNTIYF. The CDR3 DNA is TGTGCCATCAGGGGGACAGGGGGAAACACCATATATTTT.

The V gene is TRBV11-3, the J gene TRBJ2-1; 12 bases align to TRBD2. The ends lost 5 bases at V and 8 bases at J; junction bases unmatched: 7. The CDR3 totals 15 residues. CDR1 and CDR2 from the germline V gene are SGHNT and YENEEA. The CDR3 region has the DNA TGTGCCAGCAGCCCCCGACTAGCGGGAGCTCATGAGCAGTTCTTC. This encodes CASSPRLAGAHEQFF.

The genes are TRBV12-5 and TRBJ2-2; D uncertain. The CDR3 is made up of 13 amino acids. Trimming shortened V by 1 base and J by 6 bases, and 6 bases separated the two germline ends. Germline V gives CDR1 LGHNT, CDR2 FRNRAP. The CDR3 loop reads CASGLANPGELFF. The CDR3 nucleotides are TGTGCTAGTGGTTTGGCTAACCCCGGGGAGCTGTTTTTT.

The chain links TRBV5-1 to TRBJ2-7; 9 bases line up with TRBD2. The germline V gene encodes CDR1 SGHRS and CDR2 YFSETQ. Trimming took 3 bases from V and 0 from J; bases not matched to a gene: 13. The CDR3 length is 18 residues. The CDR3 is CASSSPSLAGRSSYEQYF. The DNA for the CDR3 is TGCGCCAGCAGCTCACCCAGCCTAGCGGGGAGGAGCTCCTACGAGCAGTACTTC.

The rearrangement uses TRBV18 and TRBJ2-3; TRBD2 agrees at 14 bases. V dropped 6 bases and J dropped 4; count of bases not matched to a gene: 6. Germline V CDR1 and CDR2: KGHSH, LQKENI. The CDR3 length is 16 residues. This CDR3 is CASSSGLAGAADTQYF. DNA of the CDR3: TGTGCCAGCTCCTCGGGACTAGCGGGAGCCGCAGATACGCAGTATTTT.

This chain links TRBV7-7 with TRBJ2-7; 10 nucleotides line up with TRBD1. Looked up from germline, CDR1 is SSHAT and CDR2 is FNYEAQ (reference sequence). V shed 5 bases and J 6 bases; nucleotides not matched to a gene: 4. The CDR3 length is 13 residues. The CDR3 bases are TGTGCCAGCAGCCAGGGGGACAGGGGCGAGCAGTACTTC. This sequence encodes CASSQGDRGEQYF.

The V and J genes are TRBV28 and TRBJ1-5; tentatively, D is TRBD1 (5 bases). V lost 2 bases to trimming and J lost 9 bases, with 14 bases between them. The CDR3 runs to 14 residues. CDR1 and CDR2 (germline): MDHEN, SYDVKM. CDR3 region: CASSLAQDLGPQHF. Written as DNA, the CDR3 is TGTGCCAGCAGTTTAGCACAGGACCTCGGGCCCCAGCATTTT.

The V and J genes are TRBV4-3 and TRBJ2-3; D possibly corresponds to TRBD1 (6 bases). CDR3 length equals 14 residues. The V end was cut by 4 bases, the J end by 0 bases, with 8 bases between. In germline, CDR1 is LGHNA, CDR2 YSLEER. The CDR3 coding sequence is TGCGCCAGCAGCCCCGGGACAAGCACAGATACGCAGTATTTT. Its translation: CASSPGTSTDTQYF.

This chain connects TRBV4-1 to TRBJ1-1; 7 bases fit TRBD1. Germline CDR1 and CDR2: MGHRA and YSYEKL. This CDR3 comprises 15 residues. V lost 6 bases and J lost 0; bases outside the gene matches: 7. This CDR3 is CASSYRQGMNTEAFF. Written as DNA, the CDR3 is TGCGCCAGCAGTTATAGACAGGGCATGAACACTGAAGCTTTCTTT.

This chain connects TRBV19 to TRBJ1-2; 7 nucleotides align to TRBD1. Germline V lookup: CDR1 LNHDA, CDR2 SQIVND (reference sequence). V trimming: 5 bases; J trimming: 1 base; junction bases outside the gene matches: 7. CDR3 length: 15 amino acids. As DNA, the CDR3 is TGTGCCAGTAGTCAAGACAGGGCCCTTAACTATGGCTACACCTTC. Translated: CASSQDRALNYGYTF.

This clone was seen once. The chain is built from TRBV5-4 and TRBJ1-6, with 9 bases identical to TRBD1. CDR3 size: 14 residues. The V gene's germline CDR1 is SGHNT and CDR2 YYREEE (reference sequence). V shed 5 bases and J 9 bases; nucleotides not matched to a gene: 6. CDR3 protein: CASSQDRGGSPLHF. CDR3 sequence (DNA): TGTGCCAGCAGTCAGGACAGGGGCGGTTCACCCCTCCACTTT.

The chain is built from TRBV5-1 and TRBJ1-2; perhaps TRBD1 as D (5 bases). The germline CDR1 and CDR2 sequences are SGHRS and YFSETQ. The V end was cut by 0 bases, the J end by 4 bases, with 10 bases between. This CDR3 contains 14 residues. CDR3 residues: CASSLAGEGYGYTF. CDR3 in DNA: TGCGCCAGCAGCTTGGCGGGGGAGGGCTATGGCTACACCTTC. Supplemented by reference TRBV5-1 and TRBJ1-2, the full variable domain reads KAGVTQTPRYLIKTRGQQVTLSCSPISGHRSVSWYQQTPGQGLQFLFEYFSETQRNKGNFPGRFSGRQFSNSRSEMNVSTLELGDSALYLCASSLAGEGYGYTFGSGTRLTVV.

The chain employs TRBV27 and TRBJ2-7, with D maybe TRBD1 (6 bases). This CDR3 contains 14 residues. Trimming shortened V by 3 bases and J by 2 bases, and 11 bases separated the two germline ends. Per the germline V gene, CDR1 is MNHEY and CDR2 is SMNVEV (reference sequence). In nucleotides, the CDR3 is TGTGCCAGCAGTTTCTTAGGACAGACCTACGAGCAGTACTTC. Protein sequence: CASSFLGQTYEQYF.

This chain uses TRBV11-2 with TRBJ2-5; D perhaps matches TRBD1 (5 bases). V shed 3 bases and J shed 1 base, with 12 bases lying between them. CDR3 length equals 15 residues. Germline CDR1 is SGHAT and CDR2 is FQNNGV. CDR3 protein: CASSLADIIQETQYF. CDR3 DNA: TGTGCCAGCAGCTTGGCGGACATCATCCAAGAGACCCAGTACTTC.